The 8 T cell receptor beta chains listed next were all sequenced from one sample in a study of technical replicates of blood from a few donors. The data were produced by immunoSEQ multiplex PCR, yet TCRdb's version contains in-frame clones alone and is incomplete. The sample lists 8,500 to 13,000 clones, approximately 94% occurring once. Sequencing was carried out using PBMCs. These TCRs come from a human donor in good health.

The rearrangement uses TRBV7-2 and TRBJ2-7; weak D call: TRBD2 (6 bases). Germline CDR1 is SGHTA and CDR2 is FQGNSA. This CDR3 contains 14 residues. The V gene lost 2 bases and the J gene lost 5 bases, with 13 bases spanning the gap. DNA of the CDR3: TGTGCCAGCAGCTTACGGGGGAGGCGGGACGAGCAGTACTTC. It translates to CASSLRGRRDEQYF.

The genes are TRBV5-1 and TRBJ2-1; 7 bases are a match to TRBD2. Trimming took 6 bases from V and 8 from J; bases not matched to a gene: 8. CDR1 SGHRS and CDR2 YFSETQ come from the germline V gene. The CDR3 spans 13 residues. CDR3 DNA sequence: TGCGCCAGCACCAGGGAGGGCCGGTATGAGCAGTTCTTC. Translated: CASTREGRYEQFF.

The rearrangement links TRBV9 to TRBJ2-1; D is perhaps TRBD1 (6 bases). V was trimmed by 2 bases and J by 10 bases, leaving 16 bases between them. The CDR3 is made up of 14 amino acids. Germline values: CDR1 SGDLS, CDR2 YYNGEE. CDR3: CASSVGWGDREQFF. The CDR3 bases are TGTGCCAGCAGCGTTGGCTGGGGAGACAGGGAGCAGTTCTTC.

J is TRBJ2-3 and V is TRBV29-1; TRBD2 matches 10 bases. Trimming took 7 bases from V and 0 from J; bases not matched to a gene: 13. This CDR3 spans 17 amino acids. The V gene's germline CDR1 is SQVTM and CDR2 ANQGSEA. CDR3 loop: CSGGPSGSEWSTDTQYF. DNA of the CDR3: TGCAGCGGGGGTCCTAGCGGGAGCGAGTGGAGCACAGATACGCAGTATTTT.

The chain couples TRBV5-1 to TRBJ2-3; D is possibly TRBD2 (6 bases). Germline V CDR1 and CDR2: SGHRS, YFSETQ. The CDR3 consists of 15 residues. Trimming removed 0 bases at V and 3 bases at J, with 11 bases between. CDR3 loop: CASSLDGTGTDTQYF. In DNA form, the CDR3 reads TGCGCCAGCAGCTTGGACGGGACTGGAACAGATACGCAGTATTTT. Supplemented by reference TRBV5-1 and TRBJ2-3, the full variable domain reads KAGVTQTPRYLIKTRGQQVTLSCSPISGHRSVSWYQQTPGQGLQFLFEYFSETQRNKGNFPGRFSGRQFSNSRSEMNVSTLELGDSALYLCASSLDGTGTDTQYFGPGTRLTVL.

This clone was observed a few times. CDR3 in DNA: TGTGCCACCAGCAGACAGGGCTATAATTCACCCCTCCACTTT. It encodes CATSRQGYNSPLHF. The rearrangement uses TRBV15 and TRBJ1-6; D possibly corresponds to TRBD1 (5 bases). Trimming shortened V by 2 bases and J by 3 bases, and 5 bases separated the two germline ends. The V gene's germline CDR1 is LNHNV and CDR2 YYDKDF (reference sequence). CDR3 length equals 14 residues.

Written as DNA, the CDR3 is TGTGCCAGCAGCCCCCCGGTGGGGGGAGAGTCTCCCGAGCAGTACTTC. It codes for CASSPPVGGESPEQYF. V gene TRBV4-2 combines with J gene TRBJ2-7; a possible D gene is TRBD2 (6 bases). Germline V gene data show CDR1 as LGHNA and CDR2 as YNFKEQ. The length of the CDR3 is 16 residues. Between the trimmed V and J ends, which lost 4 bases and 6 bases, there was a span of 22 bases.

The chain couples TRBV29-1 to TRBJ1-1; TRBD1 agrees at 9 bases. Germline V gene data show CDR1 as SQVTM and CDR2 as ANQGSEA. This CDR3 is 13 amino acids long. V lost 7 bases to trimming and J lost 5 bases; unmatched junction nucleotides: 8. The CDR3 loop reads CSATGQGGTEAFF. CDR3 DNA: TGCAGCGCCACGGGACAGGGTGGTACTGAAGCTTTCTTT.